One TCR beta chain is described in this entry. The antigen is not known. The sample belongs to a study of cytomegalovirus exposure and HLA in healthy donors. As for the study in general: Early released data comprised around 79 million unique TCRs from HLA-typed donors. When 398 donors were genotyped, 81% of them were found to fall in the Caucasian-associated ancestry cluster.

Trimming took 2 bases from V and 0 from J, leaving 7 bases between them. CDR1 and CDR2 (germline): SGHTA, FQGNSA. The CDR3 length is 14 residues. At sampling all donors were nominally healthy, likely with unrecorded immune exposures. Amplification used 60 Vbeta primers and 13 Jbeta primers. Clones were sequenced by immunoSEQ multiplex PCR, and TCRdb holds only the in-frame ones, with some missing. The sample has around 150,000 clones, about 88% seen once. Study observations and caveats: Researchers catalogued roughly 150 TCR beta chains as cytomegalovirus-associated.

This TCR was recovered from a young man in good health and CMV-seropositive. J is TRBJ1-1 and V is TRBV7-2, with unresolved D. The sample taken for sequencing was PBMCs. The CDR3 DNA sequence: TGTGCCAGCAGCTTAAACAGATTGAACACTGAAGCTTTCTTT. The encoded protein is CASSLNRLNTEAFF.